One and the same sample provided the 6 T cell receptor beta chains below, sequenced in a study of T-cell reconstitution after alpha-beta-depleted transplantation in children. Molecular barcoding with unique molecular identifiers was used for the TCRbeta library. MiXCR, applied by TCRdb to the PCR reads, yields one record per CDR3 protein. The sample lists 450,000 to 550,000 distinct CDR3 sequences; roughly 11% were seen once. The sample in question was PBMCs, mostly from graft donor cells, obtained 180 days after TCRalphabeta/CD19-depleted stem cell transplant. Receptors originate from a female patient aged 2-15 years who had a stem cell transplant for aplastic anemia, so the T cells may come from the graft donor.

In this sample, this clonotype turned up a few times. The chain uses TRBV12-3 or TRBV12-4 and TRBJ1-2; 10 bases are a match to TRBD1. V shed 3 bases and J 3 bases; nucleotides not matched to a gene: 10. The CDR3 contains 17 residues. The DNA of the CDR3 is TGTGCCAGCAGTTTTCCTGAGGAGACAGGGGGCGACTATGGCTACACCTTC. This codes for CASSFPEETGGDYGYTF.

The gene calls are TRBV10-1 and TRBJ2-1; TRBD1 agrees at 8 bases. The CDR3 covers 15 residues. Germline CDR1 and CDR2: WNHNN and SYGVQD (reference sequence). After removal of 3 bases from V and 5 bases from J, the junction contained 6 bases not matched to a gene. This CDR3 is CASSEVQGADNEQFF. CDR3 sequence (DNA): TGCGCCAGCAGTGAAGTCCAGGGGGCCGACAATGAGCAGTTCTTC.

This clonotype was seen a handful of times. The gene calls are TRBV28 and TRBJ2-3, with 9 nucleotides matching TRBD1. The CDR3 is 17 residues long. Germline V gives CDR1 MDHEN, CDR2 SYDVKM. J was trimmed by 7 bases and V by 6 bases; bases with no gene match: 17. The CDR3 reads CASRRGQGSTFNNTQYF. CDR3 DNA sequence: TGTGCCAGCAGACGCGGACAGGGGAGTACTTTTAACAATACGCAGTATTTT.

The CDR3 bases are TGCAGTGCTTGGGACAGGGACGAGCAGTACTTC. This gives the protein CSAWDRDEQYF. This chain uses TRBV20-1 with TRBJ2-7; 9 nucleotides line up with TRBD1. Germline loops: CDR1 DFQATT, CDR2 SNEGSKA (reference sequence). The CDR3 is 11 residues long. With V trimmed by 5 bases and J by 5 bases, 1 base remained unmatched.

The chain uses TRBV7-9 and TRBJ2-7; tentative D call: TRBD2 (6 bases). Trimming pared 5 bases from V and 5 bases from J, leaving 16 bases between. The CDR3 extends over 14 amino acids. The germline gives CDR1 SEHNR, CDR2 FQNEAQ (reference sequence). CDR3 in DNA: TGTGCCAGCAGCAGCGGGCCTCAGGGCAACGAGCAGTACTTC. This codes for CASSSGPQGNEQYF.

This chain links TRBV4-2 with TRBJ2-5; tentatively, D is TRBD2 (5 bases). This CDR3 has 15 amino acids. Trimming took 3 bases from V and 2 from J, leaving 13 bases between them. The germline CDR1 and CDR2 sequences are LGHNA and YNFKEQ. Here the CDR3 reads CASSQSPKRQETQYF. The CDR3, as DNA: TGTGCCAGCAGCCAGTCTCCCAAGCGGCAAGAGACCCAGTACTTC.